A single sample gave rise to the 13 T cell receptor beta chains below, sequenced in a study of blood T cell repertoires in COVID-19 (dated by TCRdb to 2020 to 2022). Libraries were made using the immunoSEQ multiplex PCR assay. The table was pulled from immuneACCESS by TCRdb, which kept in-frame rearrangements only. Such tables lose some clones; where checked, under half of the loss comes from unresolved V genes, and the rest has no known cause. The sample data list more than 150,000 clones, and about 88% of these were observed just once. The ten top clones hold about 15% of the sample. The specimen was peripheral blood. The source is a young man with active or convalescent COVID-19.

The chain joins TRBV18 to TRBJ1-2; no clear D gene. The CDR3 has 15 amino acids. V was clipped by 0 bases and J by 4 bases, with 12 bases between them. Germline V gives CDR1 KGHSH, CDR2 LQKENI. CDR3 protein: CASSPPMAPLYGYTF. The CDR3 DNA sequence: TGTGCCAGCTCACCACCGATGGCACCGCTCTATGGCTACACCTTC.

The table lists this clone with a few counts. The CDR3 sequence: CASSWEDWAEQFF. The CDR3 DNA follows: TGTGCCAGCAGCTGGGAGGACTGGGCGGAGCAGTTCTTC. V is TRBV7-8 and J is TRBJ2-1; perhaps TRBD2 as D (6 bases). Trimming took 4 bases from V and 10 from J, leaving 14 bases between them. From germline, CDR1 is SGHVS and CDR2 FQNEAQ. The CDR3 consists of 13 residues.

The chain has TRBV7-2 and TRBJ1-2; D is unresolved. Per the germline V gene, CDR1 is SGHTA and CDR2 is FQGNSA. There are 12 residues in the CDR3. V lost 5 bases, J lost 7 bases, and 11 bases lay in between. Here the CDR3 reads CASSTNVAGYTF. In DNA, the CDR3 is TGTGCCAGCAGCACGAATGTGGCTGGCTACACCTTC.

The V and J genes are TRBV9 and TRBJ1-6; perhaps TRBD1 as D (6 bases). V was pared by 4 bases and J by 8 bases, with 16 bases between. Germline loops: CDR1 SGDLS, CDR2 YYNGEE. This CDR3 has 15 residues. The CDR3 spells CASSTSGAPDSPLHF. Here the CDR3 DNA reads TGTGCCAGCAGCACATCAGGGGCCCCCGATTCACCCCTCCACTTT.

V and J are TRBV5-4 and TRBJ2-7; perhaps TRBD2 as D (6 bases). This CDR3 is 14 amino acids long. The V gene lost 2 bases and the J gene lost 0 bases, with 9 bases spanning the gap. From germline, CDR1 is SGHNT and CDR2 YYREEE (reference sequence). CDR3 sequence (DNA): TGTGCCAGCAGCTTCGGGCGGGACTCCTACGAGCAGTACTTC. As protein: CASSFGRDSYEQYF.

The genes are TRBV4-1 and TRBJ2-7; no definite D call. V was clipped by 0 bases and J by 2 bases, with 8 bases between them. The germline V gene encodes CDR1 MGHRA and CDR2 YSYEKL. The CDR3 is made up of 14 amino acids. DNA for the CDR3: TGCGCCAGCAGCCAAGATCCGAGTCCCTACGAGCAGTACTTC. Translation gives CASSQDPSPYEQYF.

This clone was picked up one time. The V call is TRBV6-2 or TRBV6-3, the J call TRBJ2-1; TRBD2 matches at 10 bases. J was trimmed by 7 bases and V by 4 bases; bases with no gene match: 13. In germline, CDR1 is MNHEY, CDR2 SVGEGT. This CDR3 is built from 17 residues. CDR3 residues: CASSFNKREGLDNEQFF. CDR3 sequence (DNA): TGTGCCAGCAGTTTCAACAAGCGGGAGGGCCTGGATAATGAGCAGTTCTTC.

V usage is TRBV11-1 and J usage is TRBJ2-1, with TRBD1 matching 7 bases. Germline values: CDR1 SGHAT, CDR2 FQDESV (reference sequence). Losses at the gene ends were 1 base for V and 4 bases for J; bases not matched to a gene: 4. CDR3 length equals 15 residues. The CDR3 sequence is CASSLVVQGYNEQFF. CDR3 nucleotide sequence: TGTGCCAGCAGCTTAGTAGTACAGGGGTACAATGAGCAGTTCTTC.

The chain couples TRBV30 to TRBJ1-2, with 10 bases that match TRBD1. Unmatched junction bases numbered 3, after V lost 5 bases and J lost 0 bases. The CDR3 is 14 residues long. The germline V gene has CDR1 GTSNPN and CDR2 SVGIG (reference sequence). The CDR3 DNA reads as TGTGCCTGGGATGGGACAGGGGCTAACTATGGCTACACCTTC. It codes for CAWDGTGANYGYTF.

V gene TRBV28 combines with J gene TRBJ1-1; a possible D gene is TRBD1 (5 bases). V was clipped by 7 bases and J by 0 bases, with 15 bases between them. The CDR3 totals 15 residues. From germline, CDR1 is MDHEN and CDR2 SYDVKM. CDR3 DNA sequence: TGTGCCAGCACTCCGACAGTCCCCCTGAACACTGAAGCTTTCTTT. Encoded protein: CASTPTVPLNTEAFF.

V gene TRBV2 combines with J gene TRBJ2-7; 16 positions agree with TRBD2. The CDR3 is 15 residues long. Trimming at V came to 8 bases and at J to 9 bases, leaving 10 bases not matched to a gene. CDR1 is SNHLY and CDR2 is FYNNEI in the germline V gene. Here the CDR3 DNA reads TGTGCCAGCCTGGCGGGACTAGCGGGAGGGCCTGGGCAGTACTTC. Translated: CASLAGLAGGPGQYF.

The chain carries TRBV6-5 and TRBJ2-6; no definite D call. Deletions cut 0 bases from V and 0 bases from J, with 6 bases between. Germline loops: CDR1 MNHEY, CDR2 SVGAGI. CDR3 length: 16 amino acids. Here the CDR3 DNA reads TGTGCCAGCAGTTACTCTAGCAACTCTGGGGCCAACGTCCTGACTTTC. Its protein is CASSYSSNSGANVLTF.

Points on this clone: Other nucleotide sequences in the sample specify the same CDR3. J is TRBJ2-7 and V is TRBV4-3; 9 nucleotides agree with TRBD1. Germline CDR1 is LGHNA and CDR2 is YSLEER. The CDR3 is 12 residues long. V shed 3 bases, J shed 6 bases, and the junction held 0 bases outside the gene matches. In DNA form, the CDR3 reads TGCGCCAGCAGCCAGACAGGGGGCGAGCAGTACTTC. Residues: CASSQTGGEQYF.